The 26 T cell receptor beta chains below were found in one sample sequenced in a study of identical twins. TCRdb reprocessed the 5' RACE reads with MiXCR, giving one entry per CDR3 protein. The data show around 1.7 million distinct CDR3 sequences, 25% to 35% seen once. Sequenced input: cord blood. The source is a newborn girl in good health.

This chain joins TRBV10-3 and TRBJ1-1; 9 nucleotides agree with TRBD1. Per the germline V gene, CDR1 is ENHRY and CDR2 is SYGVKD. The CDR3 loop spans 12 amino acids. With V trimmed by 7 bases and J by 6 bases, 3 bases remained unmatched. CDR3 in amino acids: CAIKDRGAEAFF. CDR3 DNA: TGTGCCATCAAAGACAGGGGGGCTGAAGCTTTCTTT.

This clonotype was observed a handful of times. The rearrangement joins TRBV5-6 to TRBJ1-2; D uncertain. The germline V gene encodes CDR1 SGHDT and CDR2 YYEEEE. V lost 4 bases and J 4 bases, leaving 14 bases between the germline ends. There are 14 residues in the CDR3. The CDR3 is CASSQREGSYGYTF. The CDR3 DNA follows: TGTGCCAGCAGCCAGAGGGAGGGTAGCTATGGCTACACCTTC.

The genes are TRBV9 and TRBJ2-3, with TRBD2 identical over 15 bases. Germline lookup yields CDR1 SGDLS and CDR2 YYNGEE. The CDR3 is 16 amino acids. V shed 10 bases, J shed 5 bases, and the junction held 11 bases outside the gene matches. This chain's CDR3 is CAGNRGLAGGEDTQYF. For the CDR3, the DNA is TGTGCCGGCAACCGTGGACTAGCGGGAGGGGAAGATACGCAGTATTTT.

This chain connects TRBV20-1 to TRBJ2-3; 10 bases fit TRBD2. After removal of 0 bases from V and 5 bases from J, the junction contained 11 bases not matched to a gene. The CDR3 totals 17 residues. The germline gives CDR1 DFQATT, CDR2 SNEGSKA (reference sequence). The CDR3 region is CSAREEALAGEGDTQYF. The CDR3, as DNA: TGCAGTGCTAGAGAGGAGGCTCTAGCGGGAGAGGGAGATACGCAGTATTTT.

This clonotype was counted only a few times. This sequence joins TRBV27 and TRBJ2-7, with TRBD1 as a possible D gene (6 bases). The V gene lost 6 bases and the J gene lost 3 bases, with 12 bases spanning the gap. The CDR3 has 13 amino acids. Germline CDR1 and CDR2: MNHEY and SMNVEV (reference sequence). CDR3 nucleotide sequence: TGTGCCAGCAGCAGGACAGCCATCTACGAGCAGTACTTC. Amino acid sequence: CASSRTAIYEQYF.

V gene TRBV20-1 combines with J gene TRBJ2-7; D may be TRBD1 (5 bases). V lost 8 bases to trimming and J lost 2 bases, with 10 bases between them. This CDR3 is 11 amino acids long. Germline V gene lookup returns CDR1 DFQATT and CDR2 SNEGSKA (reference sequence). The CDR3 loop is CSTQGAYEQYF. CDR3 nucleotides: TGCAGTACTCAAGGGGCCTACGAGCAGTACTTC.

The table lists this clonotype with a few counts. The chain couples TRBV5-5 to TRBJ1-4; 7 bases fit TRBD1. V lost 5 bases and J lost 4; bases outside the gene matches: 5. Germline V gene sequence: CDR1 SGHKS, CDR2 YYEKEE (reference sequence). This CDR3 is 14 amino acids long. The CDR3 region is CASRTDRINEKLFF. The CDR3 DNA is TGTGCCAGCAGGACGGACAGGATTAATGAAAAACTGTTTTTT.

This clonotype was counted at least ten times. The genes are TRBV4-2 and TRBJ2-5, with TRBD2 as a possible D gene (6 bases). Trimming removed 0 bases from V and 0 bases from J, with 8 bases in between. The CDR3 has 15 amino acids. The germline V gene encodes CDR1 LGHNA and CDR2 YNFKEQ. CDR3 coding DNA: TGTGCCAGCAGCCAAGACTGGGACTACCAAGAGACCCAGTACTTC. Protein sequence: CASSQDWDYQETQYF.

The chain uses TRBV18 and TRBJ2-5, with D tentatively TRBD2 (6 bases). This CDR3 has 15 amino acids. The V and J ends lost 6 bases and 2 bases respectively, with 16 bases between them. Germline CDR1 is KGHSH and CDR2 is LQKENI. The CDR3 DNA sequence: TGTGCCAGCTCGTCGACTAGGTATAGGCAAGAGACCCAGTACTTC. It encodes CASSSTRYRQETQYF.

J is TRBJ2-2 and V is TRBV29-1, with 7 bases identical to TRBD1. CDR1 SQVTM and CDR2 ANQGSEA come from the germline V gene. V trimming: 6 bases; J trimming: 0 bases; junction bases outside the gene matches: 7. The CDR3 totals 15 residues. The CDR3 sequence is CSVGAGTANTGELFF. Written as DNA, the CDR3 is TGCAGCGTCGGAGCCGGGACAGCGAACACCGGGGAGCTGTTTTTT.

This clonotype was detected a few times. The V call is TRBV20-1, the J call TRBJ2-4; D unresolved. V lost 3 bases to trimming and J lost 1 base, with 10 bases between them. Germline V gene lookup returns CDR1 DFQATT and CDR2 SNEGSKA (reference sequence). The CDR3 contains 14 residues. This CDR3 is CSARAGGAKNIQYF. CDR3 DNA: TGCAGTGCTAGGGCCGGTGGGGCCAAAAACATTCAGTACTTC.

In its sample, this clonotype was seen a few times. The V call is TRBV5-1, the J call TRBJ1-4; TRBD1 might be the D (6 bases). Trimming removed 1 base from V and 3 bases from J, with 13 bases in between. The CDR3 is 16 residues long. CDR1 SGHRS and CDR2 YFSETQ come from the germline V gene. CDR3 region: CASSLTKTGPNEKLFF. The CDR3 nucleotides are TGCGCCAGCAGCTTGACCAAGACAGGCCCTAATGAAAAACTGTTTTTT.

This clonotype was seen a handful of times. The V and J genes are TRBV28 and TRBJ2-7; 9 nucleotides match TRBD2. The germline CDR1 and CDR2 sequences are MDHEN and SYDVKM. This CDR3 is built from 19 residues. With 3 bases clipped from V and 6 bases from J, the junction kept 21 bases outside the gene matches. Here the CDR3 DNA reads TGTGCCAGCAGTTTCCTCCGACTAGCGGACCAACCCAGCTACGGCGAGCAGTACTTC. It yields the protein CASSFLRLADQPSYGEQYF.

This clonotype was seen only a few times. The V and J genes are TRBV5-6 and TRBJ2-4, with 8 bases aligning to TRBD1. Trimming removed 5 bases from V and 7 bases from J; junction bases left unmatched: 11. Germline CDR1 is SGHDT and CDR2 is YYEEEE. The CDR3 runs 15 residues. CDR3 DNA sequence: TGTGCCAGCAGTCTCGCCGGGACAGGTCAGAACATTCAGTACTTC. Its translation: CASSLAGTGQNIQYF. The full variable domain, rest sourced from reference TRBV5-6 and TRBJ2-4, is DAGVTQSPTHLIKTRGQQVTLRCSPKSGHDTVSWYQQALGQGPQFIFQYYEEEERQRGNFPDRFSGHQFPNYSSELNVNALLLGDSALYLCASSLAGTGQNIQYFGAGTRLSVL.

The V call is TRBV6-5, the J call TRBJ2-1; D is uncertain. CDR1 is MNHEY, CDR2 SVGAGI, per germline. Trimming took off 2 bases at V and 9 bases at J, with 5 bases between the two ends. The CDR3 is 11 residues long. As DNA, the CDR3 is TGTGCCAGCAGTTACGGAGCTGAGCAGTTCTTC. Translated, it gives CASSYGAEQFF.

The gene calls are TRBV20-1 and TRBJ2-7; D is ambiguous. CDR1 and CDR2 from the germline V gene are DFQATT and SNEGSKA (reference sequence). The CDR3 loop spans 13 amino acids. V was cut by 1 base and J by 7 bases, with 14 bases left in between. CDR3 in amino acids: CSARARRVGEQYF. In DNA form, the CDR3 reads TGCAGTGCTAGAGCCCGGAGAGTCGGGGAGCAGTACTTC.

This clonotype was observed a single time. This chain joins TRBV4-1 and TRBJ2-3; 10 bases line up with TRBD2. Unmatched junction bases numbered 7, after V lost 4 bases and J lost 0 bases. The V gene's germline CDR1 is MGHRA and CDR2 YSYEKL. This CDR3 has 17 residues. This chain's CDR3 is CASSPILAGISTDTQYF. CDR3 bases: TGCGCCAGCAGCCCCATACTAGCGGGGATTAGCACAGATACGCAGTATTTT.

This clonotype was detected a few times. The rearrangement joins TRBV15 to TRBJ2-7; D may be TRBD1 (6 bases). The germline V and J ends were trimmed by 0 bases and 1 base, with 7 bases remaining between them. Germline V lookup: CDR1 LNHNV, CDR2 YYDKDF (reference sequence). The CDR3 totals 14 residues. CDR3 loop: CATSRETGSYEQYF. CDR3 in DNA: TGTGCCACCAGCAGAGAGACAGGTTCCTACGAGCAGTACTTC.

This clonotype has just a few counts. CDR3 coding DNA: TGTGCCAGCAGACCACTCACAGATACGCAGTATTTT. It is translated as CASRPLTDTQYF. The chain carries TRBV7-2 and TRBJ2-3; D gene uncertain. This CDR3 contains 12 residues. CDR1 SGHTA and CDR2 FQGNSA come from the germline V gene. Trimming cost V 6 bases and J 2 bases, with 6 bases left between them. Drawing the rest from reference TRBV7-2 and TRBJ2-3, the complete variable domain is GAGVSQSPSNKVTEKGKDVELRCDPISGHTALYWYRQSLGQGLEFLIYFQGNSAPDKSGLPSDRFSAERTGGSVSTLTIQRTQQEDSAVYLCASRPLTDTQYFGPGTRLTVL.

This clonotype was seen a handful of times. The chain couples TRBV7-6 to TRBJ2-3; no clear D. The CDR3 runs 16 residues. Germline loops: CDR1 SGHVS, CDR2 FNYEAQ. Trimming shortened V by 1 base and J by 0 bases, and 11 bases separated the two germline ends. Here the CDR3 reads CASSLVGPLSTDTQYF. The CDR3 DNA follows: TGTGCCAGCAGCTTAGTCGGACCCCTGAGCACAGATACGCAGTATTTT.

V and J are TRBV9 and TRBJ1-2; D is unresolved. The CDR3 length is 15 residues. CDR1 and CDR2 from the germline V gene are SGDLS and YYNGEE. V lost 0 bases, J lost 0 bases, and 9 bases lay in between. This chain's CDR3 is CASSVGTLTNYGYTF. Here the CDR3 DNA reads TGTGCCAGCAGCGTAGGGACCCTCACTAACTATGGCTACACCTTC. The full variable domain, in which reference TRBV9 and TRBJ1-2 provide the parts outside the CDR3, is DSGVTQTPKHLITATGQRVTLRCSPRSGDLSVYWYQQSLDQGLQFLIQYYNGEERAKGNILERFSAQQFPDLHSELNLSSLELGDSALYFCASSVGTLTNYGYTFGSGTRLTVV.

This clonotype turned up a few times. This rearrangement joins TRBV4-2 to TRBJ2-3; 16 bases map to TRBD2. The CDR3 is 21 residues long. V lost 0 bases and J lost 1; bases outside the gene matches: 10. The germline gives CDR1 LGHNA, CDR2 YNFKEQ. The CDR3 loop reads CASSQDFRGTSGRARTDTQYF. CDR3 nucleotides: TGTGCCAGCAGCCAAGATTTTCGGGGGACTAGCGGGAGGGCGCGCACAGATACGCAGTATTTT.

This clonotype turned up a few times. V is TRBV6-6 and J is TRBJ1-1; no clear D gene. The CDR3 sequence is 15 residues long. Germline V lookup: CDR1 MNHNY, CDR2 SVGAGI (reference sequence). V was cut by 6 bases and J by 1 base, with 15 bases left in between. The CDR3 loop is CASRPEGRSNTEAFF. The CDR3 coding sequence is TGTGCCAGCAGACCCGAAGGCAGATCGAACACTGAAGCTTTCTTT.

The chain uses TRBV20-1 and TRBJ2-3; D is unresolved. Trimming took off 5 bases at V and 6 bases at J, with 21 bases between the two ends. The germline gives CDR1 DFQATT, CDR2 SNEGSKA (reference sequence). The CDR3 is 15 residues long. CDR3 sequence (DNA): TGCAGTGCTCCGAGAGAGGTGTCTGCAGCGGATACGCAGTATTTT. Translation gives CSAPREVSAADTQYF.

This clonotype has just a few counts. V and J are TRBV6-5 and TRBJ2-2, with TRBD1 identical over 9 bases. V was pared by 2 bases and J by 7 bases, with 14 bases of the junction left unmatched. This CDR3 has 18 residues. The germline V gene has CDR1 MNHEY and CDR2 SVGAGI. CDR3 coding DNA: TGTGCCAGCAGTTACCGTAAACCGGGACAGGGAAAAGGCGGGGAGCTGTTTTTT. As protein: CASSYRKPGQGKGGELFF.

This clonotype was recorded once. The chain carries TRBV9 and TRBJ2-3; 11 bases line up with TRBD2. Looked up from germline, CDR1 is SGDLS and CDR2 is YYNGEE. V dropped 3 bases and J dropped 1; count of bases not matched to a gene: 4. This CDR3 is built from 16 residues. CDR3 DNA: TGTGCCAGCAGCGACCGACTAGCGGGGTGCACAGATACGCAGTATTTT. As protein: CASSDRLAGCTDTQYF.